The 15 T cell receptor beta chains below come from one sample, sequenced in a study of post-analysis software for immune sequencing data. Study results and limitations: Relative to controls, patients had several TRBV segments at higher frequency, with TRBV5-6, TRBV5-1 and TRBV20-1 among these.

The antigens for these receptors are not known. Prepared TCR beta cDNA libraries contained unique molecular identifiers. TCRdb re-analysed the PCR reads in MiXCR, keeping a single row per CDR3 protein. The table has about 210,000 distinct CDR3 sequences, 29% seen once. The sample was blood. The source of these receptors is a girl between 2 and 17 years old with multiple sclerosis.

This clonotype turned up a few times. CDR3 residues: CASSLADSRTYEQYF. For the CDR3, the DNA is TGTGCCAGCAGCTTAGCGGACTCGAGGACCTACGAGCAGTACTTC. The chain recombines TRBV7-2 with TRBJ2-7; the D gene is possibly TRBD2 (5 bases). The CDR3 has 15 residues. Trimming pared 0 bases from V and 2 bases from J, leaving 11 bases between. Germline V gene sequence: CDR1 SGHTA, CDR2 FQGNSA.

This clonotype turned up a few times. This chain uses TRBV6-1 with TRBJ1-2; weak D call: TRBD1 (5 bases). The CDR3 length is 12 residues. Looked up from germline, CDR1 is MNHNS and CDR2 is SASEGT. The germline V and J ends were trimmed by 11 bases and 7 bases, with 17 bases remaining between them. CDR3 bases: TGTGCCTCAGAAAGGAGTCAGGGTGGCTACACCTTC. Translating gives CASERSQGGYTF.

This clonotype has more than one count but fewer than ten. This chain joins TRBV5-1 and TRBJ1-1; D is perhaps TRBD1 (5 bases). The CDR3 extends over 13 amino acids. Trimming took off 2 bases at V and 3 bases at J, with 8 bases between the two ends. Looked up from germline, CDR1 is SGHRS and CDR2 is YFSETQ. The CDR3 DNA follows: TGCGCCAGCAGCTTTGACAGCTACACTGAAGCTTTCTTT. Protein product: CASSFDSYTEAFF. Based on the CDR3 plus reference TRBV5-1 and TRBJ1-1, the full variable domain is KAGVTQTPRYLIKTRGQQVTLSCSPISGHRSVSWYQQTPGQGLQFLFEYFSETQRNKGNFPGRFSGRQFSNSRSEMNVSTLELGDSALYLCASSFDSYTEAFFGQGTRLTVV.

This clonotype was counted only a few times. The CDR3 loop is CASSPLPGETQYF. CDR3 nucleotide sequence: TGTGCCAGCAGCCCCCTGCCGGGGGAGACCCAGTACTTC. The V and J genes are TRBV11-2 and TRBJ2-5; possible D gene TRBD2, 5 bases. Trimming left V 5 bases short and J 5 bases short, with 12 bases between. Germline CDR1 and CDR2: SGHAT and FQNNGV. CDR3 length: 13 residues.

This clonotype was detected only once. A read error may be the cause here, since a much bigger clone is one base away. This chain connects TRBV12-3 or TRBV12-4 to TRBJ2-1; 10 bases fit TRBD1. This CDR3 is built from 16 residues. J lost 13 bases, V lost 5 bases, and 17 bases had no gene match. DNA for the CDR3: TGTGCCAGCAGTCTGCGCGGGACAGGGGCCAAAGAGACCCAGTTCTTC. Translated, it gives CASSLRGTGAKETQFF.

The V call is TRBV20-1, the J call TRBJ1-5; TRBD1 matches at 10 bases. Germline CDR1 is DFQATT and CDR2 is SNEGSKA (reference sequence). The CDR3 length is 15 residues. V shed 3 bases, J shed 6 bases, and the junction held 8 bases outside the gene matches. This CDR3 reads CSASSRDRGGQPQHF. The CDR3 DNA reads as TGCAGTGCTAGCAGCCGGGACAGGGGCGGTCAGCCCCAGCATTTT.

A single count supports this clonotype. The chain recombines TRBV7-3 with TRBJ1-2; D gene uncertain. Germline V gene sequence: CDR1 SGHTA, CDR2 FQGTGA. The CDR3 consists of 15 residues. V shed 2 bases and J shed 2 bases, with 12 bases lying between them. The CDR3 region has the DNA TGTGCCAGCAGCTTAGACGTGACGGGAAACTATGGCTACACCTTC. This codes for CASSLDVTGNYGYTF.

This clonotype was observed a few times. The J gene is TRBJ1-1, the V gene TRBV13, with D unresolved. Trimming left V 0 bases short and J 6 bases short, with 8 bases between. Germline CDR1 is PRHDT and CDR2 is FYEKMQ (reference sequence). This CDR3 has 13 amino acids. The CDR3 loop reads CASSLGSSAEAFF. The CDR3 nucleotides read TGTGCCAGCAGCTTAGGGAGTAGCGCTGAAGCTTTCTTT.

The rearrangement joins TRBV20-1 to TRBJ1-2, with 7 bases fitting TRBD1. Germline V lookup: CDR1 DFQATT, CDR2 SNEGSKA (reference sequence). The CDR3 has 15 amino acids. The ends lost 2 bases at V and 8 bases at J; junction bases unmatched: 14. CDR3 residues: CSARLPGQKNGGYTF. CDR3 sequence (DNA): TGCAGTGCTAGACTACCGGGACAGAAGAATGGGGGCTACACCTTC.

This clonotype was recorded many times. The chain uses TRBV7-2 and TRBJ2-7; D remains unclear. The CDR3 loop spans 13 amino acids. Trimming stripped 1 base from V and 7 bases from J, with 11 bases between. The germline V gene has CDR1 SGHTA and CDR2 FQGNSA. CDR3 amino acids: CASSLGLLGEQYF. CDR3 bases: TGTGCCAGCAGCTTAGGACTCCTGGGGGAGCAGTACTTC.

In regard to this clonotype: This may be a read error: a much more frequent sequence differs by one nucleotide. This rearrangement joins TRBV20-1 to TRBJ2-1; no clear D gene. Trimming stripped 5 bases from V and 8 bases from J, with 13 bases between. Per germline, CDR1 DFQATT and CDR2 SNEGSKA (reference sequence). This CDR3 has 12 residues. The CDR3 coding sequence is TGCAGTGCTGGAGTGACTTACGATGAGCAGTTCTTC. Protein: CSAGVTYDEQFF.

This clonotype was seen many times. J is TRBJ1-2 and V is TRBV7-2; D may be TRBD1 (6 bases). CDR3 length: 13 residues. V shed 5 bases and J shed 4 bases, with 11 bases lying between them. Germline V gives CDR1 SGHTA, CDR2 FQGNSA. CDR3 coding DNA: TGTGCCAGCAGCAGGACAGTCCCCTATGGCTACACCTTC. Protein product: CASSRTVPYGYTF.

This clonotype was recorded a few times. The chain is built from TRBV29-1 and TRBJ2-5, with 7 bases matching TRBD1. Trimming cost V 7 bases and J 2 bases; bases outside gene matches: 4. This CDR3 is 12 amino acids long. The germline gives CDR1 SQVTM, CDR2 ANQGSEA. The CDR3 reads CSAHRGQETQYF. The DNA for the CDR3 is TGCAGCGCGCACAGGGGACAAGAGACCCAGTACTTC.

The chain uses TRBV24-1 and TRBJ2-1, with TRBD1 as a possible D gene (6 bases). CDR1 KGHDR and CDR2 SFDVKD come from the germline V gene. Trimming shortened V by 3 bases and J by 5 bases, and 13 bases separated the two germline ends. This CDR3 has 15 residues. The CDR3 sequence: CATSDPGTPHNEQFF. As DNA, the CDR3 is TGTGCCACCAGTGATCCTGGGACACCCCACAATGAGCAGTTCTTC.

In its sample, this clonotype was seen a few times. Relative to the germline gene, one junction end is altered; a read error may explain this. The V gene is TRBV29-1, the J gene TRBJ1-5; 7 nucleotides align to TRBD1. The CDR3 has 13 amino acids. Germline V CDR1 and CDR2: SQVTM, ANQGSEA. The CDR3 sequence: CSASRDSNRPQHF. The CDR3 DNA is TGCAGCGCTTCCCGGGACAGCAATCGGCCCCAGCATTTT.